Below, 31 T cell receptor beta chains from the same sample are listed, as sequenced in a study of T cell responses to AZD1222 COVID-19 vaccine. Method: immunoSEQ multiplex PCR; TCRdb's copy keeps in-frame clones and lacks some. The table has some 84,000 clones, over 75% seen once; the top ten hold under 20%. Sequenced here: peripheral blood, sampled on day 0 of AZD1222 vaccination. The receptors shown here come from an adult in good health.

This clone was observed a few times. The chain carries TRBV19 and TRBJ1-1; 9 bases are a match to TRBD1. Trimming took 7 bases from V and 4 from J; bases not matched to a gene: 7. There are 14 residues in the CDR3. Germline loops: CDR1 LNHDA, CDR2 SQIVND (reference sequence). The CDR3 here is CASTPTGGLTEAFF. The CDR3 DNA reads as TGTGCCAGTACTCCGACAGGGGGTCTCACTGAAGCTTTCTTT.

The J gene is TRBJ1-4, the V gene TRBV29-1, with D hard to call. The CDR3 loop spans 13 amino acids. Germline CDR1 and CDR2: SQVTM and ANQGSEA. The V and J ends lost 7 bases and 0 bases respectively, with 9 bases between them. Here the CDR3 DNA reads TGCAGCGCAACAGCAACAACTAATGAAAAACTGTTTTTT. Translating gives CSATATTNEKLFF.

The chain couples TRBV19 to TRBJ1-6, with D tentatively TRBD1 (5 bases). Trimming took off 8 bases at V and 10 bases at J, with 18 bases between the two ends. CDR3 size: 14 residues. Germline loops: CDR1 LNHDA, CDR2 SQIVND (reference sequence). DNA for the CDR3: TGTGCCAGTCATCTGGGAACGTGGGACTCACCCCTCCACTTT. Translated, it gives CASHLGTWDSPLHF.

The chain has TRBV10-3 and TRBJ1-4; 11 bases are a match to TRBD1. The CDR3 is made up of 16 amino acids. Per the germline V gene, CDR1 is ENHRY and CDR2 is SYGVKD. With 2 bases clipped from V and 3 bases from J, the junction kept 2 bases outside the gene matches. This CDR3 is CAISEGQGAANEKLFF. In nucleotides, the CDR3 is TGTGCCATCAGTGAGGGACAGGGGGCAGCTAATGAAAAACTGTTTTTT.

This chain uses TRBV5-1 with TRBJ2-7; 12 bases line up with TRBD1. V lost 4 bases, J lost 1 base, and 12 bases stayed unmatched. The germline gives CDR1 SGHRS, CDR2 YFSETQ. The CDR3 loop spans 18 amino acids. As DNA, the CDR3 is TGCGCCAGCAGCACGTTCTCCGGGACAGGGGGCGGTTCCTACGAGCAGTACTTC. Amino acid sequence: CASSTFSGTGGGSYEQYF.

The chain joins TRBV25-1 to TRBJ2-1; 7 nucleotides align to TRBD2. After removal of 1 base from V and 4 bases from J, the junction contained 7 bases not matched to a gene. The CDR3 is 16 amino acids. CDR1 and CDR2 from the germline V gene are MGHDK and SYGVNS. CDR3 sequence reads: CASSESGGGPYNEQFF. CDR3 DNA sequence: TGTGCCAGCAGTGAATCCGGGGGAGGGCCATACAATGAGCAGTTCTTC.

This clone was counted a single time. The V call is TRBV7-6, the J call TRBJ1-6; the match to TRBD1 covers 8 bases. Per germline, CDR1 SGHVS and CDR2 FNYEAQ. This CDR3 has 17 amino acids. V lost 5 bases to trimming and J lost 0 bases; unmatched junction nucleotides: 6. CDR3 sequence (DNA): TGTGCCAGCAGCCCTTACAGGGGGAGCTCCTATAATTCACCCCTCCACTTT. Translated: CASSPYRGSSYNSPLHF.

The rearrangement uses TRBV3-1 (or the pseudogene TRBV3-2) and TRBJ1-2; 10 bases align to TRBD1. Germline trimming cut 0 bases from V and 3 bases from J; bases unmatched to any gene: 10. Germline CDR1 and CDR2: LGHDT and YNNKEL (reference sequence). This CDR3 is 18 amino acids long. The CDR3 DNA is TGTGCCAGCAGCCAAGACCTACCCGGGACAGGGGATCACTATGGCTACACCTTC. This translates into CASSQDLPGTGDHYGYTF.

This chain links TRBV6-6 with TRBJ1-1, with a possible D match to TRBD1 (6 bases). The CDR3 length is 17 residues. V lost 5 bases and J lost 2, with 21 bases in between. Germline V CDR1 and CDR2: MNHNY, SVGAGI (reference sequence). The CDR3 loop reads CASSPQGTTPLNTEAFF. CDR3 DNA sequence: TGTGCCAGCAGTCCCCAGGGGACCACCCCCCTTAACACTGAAGCTTTCTTT.

The chain recombines TRBV2 with TRBJ2-5; 12 bases match TRBD2. This CDR3 has 14 amino acids. Germline V gives CDR1 SNHLY, CDR2 FYNNEI. V lost 6 bases to trimming and J lost 5 bases; unmatched junction nucleotides: 4. Here the CDR3 reads CASRLAGGGETQYF. The CDR3 nucleotides are TGTGCCAGCAGACTAGCGGGAGGTGGGGAGACCCAGTACTTC.

The chain joins TRBV5-4 to TRBJ2-1; D ambiguous. The CDR3 is 14 amino acids. V lost 4 bases and J 7 bases, leaving 15 bases between the germline ends. CDR1 is SGHNT and CDR2 is YYREEE in the germline V gene (reference sequence). CDR3 sequence (DNA): TGTGCCAGCAGCCCTGAACCTCTAGGAAATGAGCAGTTCTTC. This translates into CASSPEPLGNEQFF.

In this sample, this clone turned up a few times. This chain connects TRBV19 to TRBJ2-3; D may be TRBD1 (7 bases). The germline V gene has CDR1 LNHDA and CDR2 SQIVND (reference sequence). V lost 9 bases and J 3 bases, leaving 22 bases between the germline ends. The CDR3 extends over 16 amino acids. CDR3 DNA sequence: TGTGCCAGCGCAAAGGGTCAGGGGGGATGGACAGATACGCAGTATTTT. Its translation is CASAKGQGGWTDTQYF.

CDR3 nucleotides: TGCGCCAGCACCCCTGGGGATTACAATGAGCAGTTCTTC. It specifies CASTPGDYNEQFF. The chain uses TRBV5-1 and TRBJ2-1; D remains ambiguous. Germline V gene sequence: CDR1 SGHRS, CDR2 YFSETQ. V was trimmed by 6 bases and J by 4 bases, leaving 11 bases between them. The CDR3 sequence is 13 residues long.

The rearrangement joins TRBV29-1 to TRBJ2-1; D unclear. CDR1 SQVTM and CDR2 ANQGSEA come from the germline V gene. This CDR3 comprises 14 residues. V was clipped by 2 bases and J by 1 base, with 9 bases between them. Here the CDR3 DNA reads TGCAGCGTTGAACTTGGGTGGTCCTACAATGAGCAGTTCTTC. Its translation: CSVELGWSYNEQFF.

The rearrangement links TRBV19 to TRBJ2-1; 8 nucleotides agree with TRBD2. V lost 8 bases and J lost 3; bases outside the gene matches: 6. The CDR3 contains 14 residues. The germline gives CDR1 LNHDA, CDR2 SQIVND (reference sequence). CDR3 protein: CASRLSGSYNEQFF. CDR3 bases: TGTGCCAGTCGCCTCAGCGGGAGCTACAATGAGCAGTTCTTC.

The rearrangement uses TRBV5-1 and TRBJ1-4; 7 bases are shared with TRBD1. The CDR3 is 16 amino acids. Germline V lookup: CDR1 SGHRS, CDR2 YFSETQ. V lost 4 bases and J lost 7; bases outside the gene matches: 13. The CDR3: CASSPEGRGYSEKLFF. The CDR3 nucleotides are TGCGCCAGCAGCCCGGAGGGCAGGGGGTATAGTGAAAAACTGTTTTTT.

The gene calls are TRBV27 and TRBJ1-1; D is ambiguous. Trimming removed 2 bases from V and 2 bases from J, with 6 bases in between. The CDR3 covers 13 residues. The germline CDR1 and CDR2 sequences are MNHEY and SMNVEV (reference sequence). CDR3 residues: CASSLRHNTEAFF. The CDR3 coding sequence is TGTGCCAGCAGTTTAAGACACAACACTGAAGCTTTCTTT.

This clone was observed a single time. This rearrangement joins TRBV11-3 to TRBJ2-7, with 11 bases that match TRBD1. Germline values: CDR1 SGHNT, CDR2 YENEEA. V was pared by 3 bases and J by 1 base, with 2 bases of the junction left unmatched. CDR3 length: 15 amino acids. CDR3 sequence: CASSFGTGGSYEQYF. In DNA form, the CDR3 reads TGTGCCAGCAGCTTTGGGACAGGGGGGTCCTACGAGCAGTACTTC. The whole variable domain, remainder taken from reference TRBV11-3 and TRBJ2-7, is EAGVVQSPRYKIIEKKQPVAFWCNPISGHNTLYWYLQNLGQGPELLIRYENEEAVDDSQLPKDRFSAERLKGVDSTLKIQPAELGDSAVYLCASSFGTGGSYEQYFGPGTRLTVT.

J is TRBJ2-5 and V is TRBV5-1; no definite D call. V lost 0 bases, J lost 4 bases, and 16 bases lay in between. Germline loops: CDR1 SGHRS, CDR2 YFSETQ. The CDR3 runs to 16 residues. The CDR3 reads CASSLATGSGGETQYF. The CDR3 region has the DNA TGCGCCAGCAGCTTGGCTACGGGCTCAGGTGGAGAGACCCAGTACTTC.

The gene calls are TRBV5-1 and TRBJ1-3, with D hard to call. In germline, CDR1 is SGHRS, CDR2 YFSETQ. Trimming pared 0 bases from V and 4 bases from J, leaving 11 bases between. The CDR3 spans 15 residues. The CDR3 bases are TGCGCCAGCAGCTTGGGACCGGGAGAAGGAAACACCATATATTTT. Amino acid sequence: CASSLGPGEGNTIYF.

The chain is built from TRBV18 and TRBJ1-1; D is uncertain. The CDR3 is made up of 14 amino acids. Deletions cut 4 bases from V and 5 bases from J, with 14 bases between. Germline values: CDR1 KGHSH, CDR2 LQKENI. Here the CDR3 DNA reads TGTGCCAGCTCACGGTCAACTGGGTGGACTGAAGCTTTCTTT. Translation: CASSRSTGWTEAFF. The full variable domain, rest sourced from reference TRBV18 and TRBJ1-1, is NAGVMQNPRHLVRRRGQEARLRCSPMKGHSHVYWYRQLPEEGLKFMVYLQKENIIDESGMPKERFSAEFPKEGPSILRIQQVVRGDSAAYFCASSRSTGWTEAFFGQGTRLTVV.

The gene calls are TRBV27 and TRBJ1-2, with TRBD1 matching over 12 bases. Germline V gene lookup returns CDR1 MNHEY and CDR2 SMNVEV (reference sequence). This CDR3 contains 16 residues. The ends lost 2 bases at V and 6 bases at J; junction bases unmatched: 7. The CDR3 DNA is TGTGCCAGCAGTTTAAGGCCGGGACAGGGGGCCAATGGCTACACCTTC. The encoded protein is CASSLRPGQGANGYTF.

The rearrangement joins TRBV7-3 to TRBJ2-1; D is perhaps TRBD1 or TRBD2 (5 bases each). This CDR3 is built from 14 residues. CDR1 and CDR2 (germline): SGHTA, FQGTGA. V lost 4 bases and J lost 7, with 14 bases in between. CDR3 in amino acids: CASSSGTLNNEQFF. The CDR3 coding sequence is TGTGCCAGCAGCTCAGGGACCCTGAATAATGAGCAGTTCTTC.

This clone is a singleton in its sample. The rearrangement links TRBV10-2 to TRBJ1-4; D unclear. V lost 4 bases and J lost 0, with 9 bases in between. This CDR3 spans 15 amino acids. The germline V gene has CDR1 WSHSY and CDR2 SAAADI. CDR3 amino acids: CASSAVAATNEKLFF. The CDR3 nucleotides are TGCGCCAGCAGTGCTGTGGCAGCAACTAATGAAAAACTGTTTTTT.

The rearrangement joins TRBV9 to TRBJ2-1; D gene ambiguous. The CDR3 is 15 residues long. Per germline, CDR1 SGDLS and CDR2 YYNGEE. Here the CDR3 reads CESVGQSGPYNEQFF. CDR3 DNA: TGTGAAAGCGTAGGGCAATCGGGCCCATACAATGAGCAGTTCTTC.

The chain is built from TRBV5-5 and TRBJ1-6, with a possible D match to TRBD1 (5 bases). The CDR3 totals 14 residues. Germline CDR1 and CDR2: SGHKS and YYEKEE (reference sequence). V shed 3 bases and J shed 15 bases, with 19 bases lying between them. The CDR3 nucleotides read TGTGCCAGCAGCTCGTCGGGGGGAGCGCGTATCCTCCACTTT. Its protein product is CASSSSGGARILHF.

V is TRBV24-1 and J is TRBJ1-5; 7 bases map to TRBD1. CDR3 size: 17 residues. Germline loops: CDR1 KGHDR, CDR2 SFDVKD. V gave up 4 bases and J gave up 4 bases; unmatched junction bases: 12. CDR3 in amino acids: CATSDGVSGTANQPQHF. The CDR3 DNA reads TGTGCCACCAGTGACGGAGTGTCGGGGACAGCAAATCAGCCCCAGCATTTT.

This chain connects TRBV10-3 to TRBJ1-2; 8 nucleotides align to TRBD1. The CDR3 runs to 13 residues. V shed 4 bases, J shed 6 bases, and the junction held 4 bases outside the gene matches. The germline gives CDR1 ENHRY, CDR2 SYGVKD. CDR3 bases: TGTGCCATCAGTGGAGACAGGGGCCATGGCTACACCTTC. Translating it yields CAISGDRGHGYTF.

The chain has TRBV19 and TRBJ1-2; TRBD1 agrees at 9 bases. In germline, CDR1 is LNHDA, CDR2 SQIVND (reference sequence). With V trimmed by 4 bases and J by 7 bases, 7 bases remained unmatched. CDR3 length: 14 residues. The chain's CDR3 is CASSTGTGLGGYTF. The CDR3 region has the DNA TGTGCCAGTAGTACCGGGACAGGGTTAGGTGGCTACACCTTC. Variable domain in full (rest from reference TRBV19 and TRBJ1-2): DGGITQSPKYLFRKEGQNVTLSCEQNLNHDAMYWYRQDPGQGLRLIYYSQIVNDFQKGDIAEGYSVSREKKESFPLTVTSAQKNPTAFYLCASSTGTGLGGYTFGSGTRLTVV.

The V and J genes are TRBV19 and TRBJ1-5, with D maybe TRBD1 (5 bases). V was pared by 5 bases and J by 7 bases, with 18 bases between. The CDR3 spans 15 residues. Germline CDR1 is LNHDA and CDR2 is SQIVND (reference sequence). This CDR3 is CASSDRDPFKQPQHF. The DNA for the CDR3 is TGTGCCAGTAGTGACCGGGACCCATTTAAGCAGCCCCAGCATTTT.

With respect to this clone: In the same sample, other DNA sequences code for this CDR3. The rearrangement joins TRBV7-9 to TRBJ1-1, with a possible D match to TRBD1 (6 bases). CDR1 and CDR2 (germline): SEHNR, FQNEAQ (reference sequence). There are 14 residues in the CDR3. With 5 bases removed from V and 1 base from J, the gap between germline ends came to 11 bases. CDR3 protein: CASSADRGNTEAFF. The CDR3 DNA reads as TGTGCCAGCAGCGCGGACAGAGGGAACACTGAAGCTTTCTTT.